This is a list of T cell receptor beta chains from one sample in a study of blood T cell repertoires in COVID-19. Using immunoSEQ multiplex PCR, the repertoire was profiled, and TCRdb retains in-frame clones only, with some absent. The data hold tens of thousands of clones, with approximately 85% observed a single time. Sequenced material: peripheral blood. The receptors stem from a man aged 55 to 70 with acute or convalescent COVID-19. Both conserved end residues are part of each CDR3. A D gene is named only where the DNA matches it firmly. Rows give clone size only sometimes, using once, few, many, or a class for an expanded clone.

v_gene: TRBV6-5
j_gene: TRBJ1-1
d_gene: TRBD1
abundance: .
CDR3aa: CASSKPQGDTEAFF
CDR3nt: TGTGCCAGCAGTAAGCCACAGGGGGACACTGAAGCTTTCTTT

v_gene: TRBV19
j_gene: TRBJ1-4
d_gene: TRBD1
abundance: .
CDR3aa: CASRTGTDFINEKLFF
CDR3nt: TGTGCCAGTAGAACCGGGACAGACTTCATCAATGAAAAACTGTTTTTT

v_gene: TRBV7-7
j_gene: TRBJ2-7
d_gene: TRBD2
abundance: .
CDR3aa: CASSLYRTSGTDPYEQYF
CDR3nt: TGTGCCAGCAGCTTATATAGGACTAGCGGGACCGACCCCTACGAGCAGTACTTC

v_gene: TRBV6-5
j_gene: TRBJ1-6
d_gene: .
abundance: .
CDR3aa: CAARGDLYNSPLHF
CDR3nt: TGTGCCGCCCGGGGGGATCTCTATAATTCACCCCTCCACTTT

v_gene: TRBV19
j_gene: TRBJ2-5
d_gene: TRBD1
abundance: once
CDR3aa: CASRTSGTGTGETQYF
CDR3nt: TGTGCCAGTAGAACTTCGGGGACAGGGACTGGAGAGACCCAGTACTTC

v_gene: TRBV5-1
j_gene: TRBJ2-1
d_gene: TRBD2
abundance: .
CDR3aa: CASKRGTSGISSYNEQFF
CDR3nt: TGCGCCAGCAAGCGAGGGACTAGCGGGATTAGCTCCTACAATGAGCAGTTCTTC

v_gene: TRBV5-8
j_gene: TRBJ2-5
d_gene: TRBD1
abundance: .
CDR3aa: CASSGGTGMRTQYF
CDR3nt: TGTGCCAGCAGCGGCGGGACAGGGATGCGGACCCAGTACTTC

v_gene: TRBV2
j_gene: TRBJ2-2
d_gene: .
abundance: .
CDR3aa: CASSDGSSGSRELFF
CDR3nt: TGTGCCAGCAGTGATGGGAGTAGCGGTTCGCGGGAGCTGTTTTTT

v_gene: TRBV19
j_gene: TRBJ2-5
d_gene: .
abundance: .
CDR3aa: CASSVKETQYF
CDR3nt: TGTGCCAGTAGTGTAAAAGAGACCCAGTACTTC

v_gene: TRBV19
j_gene: TRBJ1-1
d_gene: TRBD1
abundance: .
CDR3aa: CASSIGTANTEAFF
CDR3nt: TGTGCCAGTAGCATTGGGACAGCCAACACTGAAGCTTTCTTT

v_gene: TRBV24-1
j_gene: TRBJ2-5
d_gene: .
abundance: once
CDR3aa: CATASGDGNQETQYF
CDR3nt: TGTGCCACCGCTTCAGGGGACGGCAATCAAGAGACCCAGTACTTC

v_gene: TRBV9
j_gene: TRBJ2-1
d_gene: .
abundance: once
CDR3aa: CASSARGTPGDEQFF
CDR3nt: TGTGCCAGCAGCGCCCGGGGGACTCCCGGGGATGAGCAGTTCTTC

v_gene: TRBV30
j_gene: TRBJ2-7
d_gene: .
abundance: .
CDR3aa: CAWSRFHEQYF
CDR3nt: TGTGCCTGGTCCAGGTTCCACGAGCAGTACTTC

v_gene: TRBV18
j_gene: TRBJ1-1
d_gene: .
abundance: .
CDR3aa: CASSPAVNTEAFF
CDR3nt: TGTGCCAGCTCACCAGCAGTGAACACTGAAGCTTTCTTT

v_gene: TRBV20-1
j_gene: TRBJ2-2
d_gene: TRBD2
abundance: .
CDR3aa: CSASRLAGGNTGELFF
CDR3nt: TGCAGTGCTAGTAGGCTAGCGGGGGGGAACACCGGGGAGCTGTTTTTT

v_gene: TRBV19
j_gene: TRBJ1-1
d_gene: .
abundance: .
CDR3aa: CASSIGLGGTEAFF
CDR3nt: TGTGCCAGTAGTATAGGGTTGGGGGGCACTGAAGCTTTCTTT

v_gene: TRBV7-3
j_gene: TRBJ2-5
d_gene: .
abundance: .
CDR3aa: CASSPVAGTRETQYF
CDR3nt: TGTGCCAGCAGCCCCGTCGCGGGGACGAGGGAGACCCAGTACTTC